The 10 T cell receptor beta chains presented below share a single source sample, sequenced in a study of neurological immune-mediated disorders. TCRdb passed the 5' RACE reads through MiXCR, listing each CDR3 protein once. The top ten hold under 7% of the sample, which has about 79,000 distinct CDR3 sequences, roughly an eighth seen once. The sequenced material came from PBMCs. These receptors originate from a woman between 45 and 65 years old in good health.

This clonotype was picked up many times. The chain uses TRBV28 and TRBJ2-3, with D perhaps TRBD1 or TRBD2 (5 bases each). V lost 3 bases to trimming and J lost 3 bases, with 16 bases between them. This CDR3 contains 16 residues. In germline, CDR1 is MDHEN, CDR2 SYDVKM. The CDR3 reads CASSFSGTEGTDTQYF. As DNA, the CDR3 is TGTGCCAGCAGTTTCTCTGGGACGGAAGGGACAGATACGCAGTATTTT.

In this sample, this clonotype turned up many times. This chain joins TRBV3-1 and TRBJ2-7; no firm D call. Germline lookup yields CDR1 LGHDT and CDR2 YNNKEL (reference sequence). This CDR3 has 13 residues. Trimming removed 4 bases at V and 5 bases at J, with 12 bases between. The CDR3 sequence: CASSLSVGNEQYF. CDR3 nucleotides: TGTGCCAGCAGCCTAAGCGTGGGAAACGAGCAGTACTTC.

This clonotype was found many times. The chain recombines TRBV28 with TRBJ2-1; D unclear. The germline V and J ends were trimmed by 3 bases and 6 bases, with 6 bases remaining between them. Germline CDR1 MDHEN, CDR2 SYDVKM. The CDR3 has 12 amino acids. CDR3 bases: TGTGCCAGCAGTTTTAAGGTCAATGAGCAGTTCTTC. This sequence encodes CASSFKVNEQFF. Full variable domain (remainder filled in from reference TRBV28 and TRBJ2-1): DVKVTQSSRYLVKRTGEKVFLECVQDMDHENMFWYRQDPGLGLRLIYFSYDVKMKEKGDIPEGYSVSREKKERFSLILESASTNQTSMYLCASSFKVNEQFFGPGTRLTVL.

This clonotype was counted ten times or more. This sequence joins TRBV6-6 and TRBJ1-4; unclear D gene. V lost 5 bases to trimming and J lost 5 bases, with 12 bases between them. Germline CDR1 MNHNY, CDR2 SVGAGI (reference sequence). This CDR3 is 14 amino acids long. The CDR3: CASSTILPNEKLFF. As DNA, the CDR3 is TGTGCCAGCAGTACTATTCTACCGAATGAAAAACTGTTTTTT.

The table lists this clonotype with many counts. The junction shows a germline mismatch at one end, possibly a read error. J is TRBJ2-2 and V is TRBV5-1, with 10 bases lining up with TRBD1. The CDR3 is 15 residues long. The germline gives CDR1 SGHRS, CDR2 YFSETQ. The CDR3 DNA sequence: TGTGCCAGCTCACTTGGACAGGGGGACACCGGGGAGCTGTTTTTT. Translation gives CASSLGQGDTGELFF. The whole variable domain, remainder taken from reference TRBV5-1 and TRBJ2-2, is KAGVTQTPRYLIKTRGQQVTLSCSPISGHRSVSWYQQTPGQGLQFLFEYFSETQRNKGNFPGRFSGRQFSNSRSEMNVSTLELGDSALYLCASSLGQGDTGELFFGEGSRLTVL.

The chain uses TRBV5-1 and TRBJ2-7, with D perhaps matching TRBD1 or TRBD2 (6 bases each). This CDR3 contains 13 residues. V was trimmed by 2 bases and J by 4 bases, leaving 10 bases between them. CDR1 SGHRS and CDR2 YFSETQ come from the germline V gene. The CDR3: CASSFGGPYEQYF. As DNA, the CDR3 is TGCGCCAGCAGCTTCGGGGGCCCTTACGAGCAGTACTTC. The variable domain in full, completed from reference TRBV5-1 and TRBJ2-7, reads KAGVTQTPRYLIKTRGQQVTLSCSPISGHRSVSWYQQTPGQGLQFLFEYFSETQRNKGNFPGRFSGRQFSNSRSEMNVSTLELGDSALYLCASSFGGPYEQYFGPGTRLTVT.

This clonotype was recorded many times. V gene TRBV5-6 combines with J gene TRBJ2-6, with unresolved D. Germline V gene data show CDR1 as SGHDT and CDR2 as YYEEEE. V lost 2 bases and J lost 1, with 7 bases in between. This CDR3 spans 15 amino acids. In DNA, the CDR3 is TGTGCCAGCAGCTTAGTCCATTCTGGGGCCAACGTCCTGACTTTC. As protein: CASSLVHSGANVLTF.

The chain carries TRBV5-5 and TRBJ2-1, with a tentative D call TRBD1 (5 bases). The germline V and J ends were trimmed by 1 base and 4 bases, with 18 bases remaining between them. This CDR3 region has 17 residues. Germline V lookup: CDR1 SGHKS, CDR2 YYEKEE (reference sequence). The CDR3 here is CASSLSVQGGGYNEQFF. CDR3 nucleotide sequence: TGTGCCAGCAGCTTGTCGGTGCAGGGTGGCGGTTACAATGAGCAGTTCTTC.

The sample holds many counts of this clonotype. The gene calls are TRBV12-3 or TRBV12-4 and TRBJ1-1, with no clear D. The V and J ends lost 5 bases and 3 bases respectively, with 13 bases between them. The CDR3 is 14 residues long. The CDR3 bases are TGTGCCAGCAGTGATACGACGGGAGACACTGAAGCTTTCTTT. It is translated as CASSDTTGDTEAFF.

This clonotype was detected many times. This chain joins TRBV28 and TRBJ2-1; a possible D gene is TRBD1 (5 bases). With 4 bases removed from V and 10 bases from J, the gap between germline ends came to 17 bases. The CDR3 covers 14 residues. Germline V CDR1 and CDR2: MDHEN, SYDVKM. CDR3 DNA sequence: TGTGCCAGCAGTTCCCCTCCTACAGGCCCCGAGCAGTTCTTC. Translating gives CASSSPPTGPEQFF.